The text below deals with one T cell receptor (beta chain). What it binds is unknown. The PCR used 60 Vbeta and 13 Jbeta primers. This table comes from immunoSEQ multiplex PCR, and its TCRdb copy is limited to in-frame clones, with some not included. The data contain about 180,000 clones, more than 60% of them singletons. The CDR3 sequence is 17 residues long. The data stem from a study of cytomegalovirus exposure and HLA in healthy donors. Study results and limitations: A later analysis reportedly found that, within productive TCRs, an Asian-associated ancestry cluster had fewer N-insertions than the mean observed across the roughly 630 donors.

The receptor was derived from a human donor in good health. The J gene is TRBJ2-7, the V gene TRBV12-2; TRBD2, the table's D call, lacks a check against the DNA. TRBV12-2 represents a pseudogene. Sequences were obtained from PBMCs. CDR3 loop: CASRLLPRGRLIREQYF. The CDR3, as DNA: TGTGCAAGTCGCTTACTTCCACGCGGAAGGCTAATTCGCGAGCAGTACTTC.